The T cell receptor beta chain described here comes from a study of technical replicates of blood from a handful of donors (TCRdb year 2017). On this clone: It lacks a known antigen. Base qualities are missing; no much larger clone stands one base away.

Library preparation used the immunoSEQ multiplex PCR assay. The table was pulled from immuneACCESS by TCRdb, which kept in-frame rearrangements only. Such tables lose some clones; where checked, under half of the loss comes from unresolved V genes, and the rest has no known cause. The sample profile shows about 84,000 clones; just over 90% of them were found once. 0.24% of the sample comes from the top ten. Compared with germline, V lacks 5 bases and J lacks 7 bases; bases without a gene match: 6. CDR1 and CDR2 are read off the germline V gene (reference sequence) as PRHDT and FYEKMQ. The CDR3, from cysteine to phenylalanine, totals 13 residues. The DNA shown is the 39-base CDR3, in frame from base 1.

The specimen sequenced was T cells isolated from PBMCs. The chain is assembled from TRBV13 and TRBJ2-7, and TRBD1 matches 9 of the central bases. The TCR sequence derives from a human donor in good health. The nucleotides read TGTGCCAGCAGCCCGGGACAGGGAGAAGAGCAGTACTTC. Translated, it reads CASSPGQGEEQYF.